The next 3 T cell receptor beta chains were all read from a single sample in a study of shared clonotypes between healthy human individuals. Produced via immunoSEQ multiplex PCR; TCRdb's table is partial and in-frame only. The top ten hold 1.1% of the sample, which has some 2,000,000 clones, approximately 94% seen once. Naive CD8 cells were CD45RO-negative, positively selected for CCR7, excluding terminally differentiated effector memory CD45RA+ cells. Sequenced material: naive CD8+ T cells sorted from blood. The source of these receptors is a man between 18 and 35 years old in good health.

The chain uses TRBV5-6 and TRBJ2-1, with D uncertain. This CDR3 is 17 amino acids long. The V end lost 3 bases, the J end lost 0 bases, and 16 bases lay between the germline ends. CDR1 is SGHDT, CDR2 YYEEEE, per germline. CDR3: CASSSVTTQPSYNEQFF. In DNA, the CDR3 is TGTGCCAGCAGCTCCGTAACTACCCAGCCCTCCTACAATGAGCAGTTCTTC.

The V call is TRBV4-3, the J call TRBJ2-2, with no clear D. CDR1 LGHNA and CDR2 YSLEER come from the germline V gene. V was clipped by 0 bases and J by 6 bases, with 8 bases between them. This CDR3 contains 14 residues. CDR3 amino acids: CASSQDRRPGELFF. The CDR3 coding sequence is TGCGCCAGCAGCCAAGATCGAAGACCCGGGGAGCTGTTTTTT.

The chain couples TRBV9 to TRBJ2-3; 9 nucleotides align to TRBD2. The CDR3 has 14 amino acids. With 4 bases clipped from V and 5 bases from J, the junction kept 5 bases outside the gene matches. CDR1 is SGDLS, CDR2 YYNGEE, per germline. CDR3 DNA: TGTGCCAGCAGCTGGGCGGGAGGGATAGATACGCAGTATTTT. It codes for CASSWAGGIDTQYF.